These 21 T cell receptor beta chains were sequenced from one sample in a study of blood T cell repertoires in COVID-19. Clones were read by immunoSEQ multiplex PCR, and TCRdb kept only the in-frame ones, dropping some. This sample carries approximately 330,000 clones, about nine tenths of them seen once, and the ten largest clones take approximately 10%. Sequencing was carried out using peripheral blood. All receptors come from a man aged 30-40 years with COVID-19, enrolled during active disease.

The chain carries TRBV6-6 and TRBJ2-3; the match to TRBD1 covers 9 bases. Trimming removed 2 bases from V and 4 bases from J; junction bases left unmatched: 4. CDR1 and CDR2 from the germline V gene are MNHNY and SVGAGI (reference sequence). The CDR3 length is 15 residues. CDR3 sequence reads: CASSYGTGRADTQYF. As DNA, the CDR3 is TGTGCCAGCAGTTACGGGACAGGGAGGGCAGATACGCAGTATTTT.

The rearrangement joins TRBV28 to TRBJ1-1; 8 positions agree with TRBD1. V shed 5 bases and J 0 bases; nucleotides not matched to a gene: 2. Germline V gene sequence: CDR1 MDHEN, CDR2 SYDVKM. There are 14 residues in the CDR3. The CDR3 loop is CASSTGGMNTEAFF. CDR3 in DNA: TGTGCCAGCAGTACAGGGGGGATGAACACTGAAGCTTTCTTT.

This chain uses TRBV6-5 with TRBJ1-5; D is perhaps TRBD1 (6 bases). CDR1 MNHEY and CDR2 SVGAGI come from the germline V gene. The CDR3 totals 14 residues. The ends were cut back, 7 bases at V and 7 bases at J, with 17 bases in the middle. The CDR3 loop is CASTSTYRAQPQHF. CDR3 coding DNA: TGTGCCAGCACCTCTACATACAGGGCCCAGCCCCAGCATTTT.

This sequence joins TRBV19 and TRBJ2-7, with TRBD1 matching 7 bases. V shed 4 bases, J shed 5 bases, and the junction held 8 bases outside the gene matches. CDR1 and CDR2 (germline): LNHDA, SQIVND (reference sequence). The CDR3 spans 14 residues. The CDR3 here is CASSTLSDRDEQYF. The CDR3 DNA is TGTGCCAGTAGTACCCTGTCCGACAGGGACGAGCAGTACTTC.

The chain uses TRBV21-1 and TRBJ1-5; the D call in the table, TRBD1, was not verified against the DNA. TRBV21-1 is an annotated pseudogene. This CDR3 spans 18 amino acids. CDR3 protein: CASSNGQRTPYSNQPQHF. The CDR3 DNA reads as TGTGCCAGCAGCAACGGACAGCGTACTCCATATAGCAATCAGCCCCAGCATTTT.

V usage is TRBV7-8 and J usage is TRBJ1-1; possible D gene TRBD1, 6 bases. This CDR3 contains 17 residues. Per the germline V gene, CDR1 is SGHVS and CDR2 is FQNEAQ. V lost 2 bases to trimming and J lost 4 bases, with 20 bases between them. The CDR3 spells CASSLIPPGGGGTEAFF. In nucleotides, the CDR3 is TGTGCCAGCAGCTTAATCCCGCCTGGGGGGGGCGGCACTGAAGCTTTCTTT.

The chain joins TRBV6-6 to TRBJ1-1, with D unclear. In germline, CDR1 is MNHNY, CDR2 SVGAGI (reference sequence). The V end was cut by 7 bases, the J end by 5 bases, with 14 bases between. The CDR3 runs 13 residues. CDR3 in DNA: TGTGCCAGCATCCCCTCGGGAGGAACTGAAGCTTTCTTT. Amino acids: CASIPSGGTEAFF.

This chain joins TRBV6-1 and TRBJ2-7, with a weak D call TRBD2 (6 bases). V was trimmed by 2 bases and J by 1 base, leaving 15 bases between them. In germline, CDR1 is MNHNS, CDR2 SASEGT. The length of the CDR3 is 16 residues. CDR3 sequence: CASSEFGGAVSYEQYF. As DNA, the CDR3 is TGTGCCAGCAGTGAATTTGGAGGGGCCGTATCCTACGAGCAGTACTTC.

In its sample, this clone was seen many times. This sequence joins TRBV19 and TRBJ2-2; 7 bases fit TRBD1. The trim removed 10 bases at V and 4 bases at J, leaving 18 bases unmatched. Germline CDR1 and CDR2: LNHDA and SQIVND (reference sequence). The CDR3 totals 17 residues. This CDR3 reads CATKRLTGDSLTGELFF. The CDR3 nucleotides read TGTGCCACCAAACGTCTCACAGGGGATTCCCTCACCGGGGAGCTGTTTTTT.

The chain is built from TRBV18 and TRBJ2-7; D may be TRBD2 (6 bases). Per the germline V gene, CDR1 is KGHSH and CDR2 is LQKENI. Trimming cost V 5 bases and J 0 bases, with 14 bases left between them. The CDR3 contains 15 residues. The CDR3 DNA sequence: TGTGCCAGCTCAACCGCGGGGCGTAGCTCCTACGAGCAGTACTTC. This encodes CASSTAGRSSYEQYF.

This clone was observed a few times. The chain carries TRBV29-1 and TRBJ2-5; 8 bases are shared with TRBD1. V lost 3 bases and J lost 5; bases outside the gene matches: 11. Germline V gene sequence: CDR1 SQVTM, CDR2 ANQGSEA. The CDR3 loop spans 15 amino acids. The CDR3 DNA reads as TGCAGCGTTGATATCGGACAGGGACGAGGGGAGACCCAGTACTTC. Protein product: CSVDIGQGRGETQYF.

The CDR3 protein is CATSRDLTGVWEQYF. The CDR3 DNA sequence: TGTGCCACCAGCAGAGATCTCACAGGGGTTTGGGAGCAGTACTTC. J is TRBJ2-7 and V is TRBV15; 7 bases align to TRBD1. This CDR3 spans 15 amino acids. V shed 0 bases, J shed 7 bases, and the junction held 9 bases outside the gene matches. Germline V lookup: CDR1 LNHNV, CDR2 YYDKDF (reference sequence).

This clone was picked up one time. This rearrangement joins TRBV28 to TRBJ1-5, with 9 bases fitting TRBD1. The CDR3 loop spans 17 amino acids. V lost 1 base and J lost 7; bases outside the gene matches: 11. Germline V lookup: CDR1 MDHEN, CDR2 SYDVKM. CDR3 amino acids: CASSLLVGDRVGQPQHF. In DNA, the CDR3 is TGTGCCAGCAGTTTATTGGTGGGGGACAGGGTCGGGCAGCCCCAGCATTTT.

This sequence joins TRBV9 and TRBJ1-4; TRBD1 is a possible D gene (6 bases). The germline V gene has CDR1 SGDLS and CDR2 YYNGEE. The CDR3 runs to 16 residues. Trimming took 3 bases from V and 3 from J, leaving 15 bases between them. CDR3: CASSAPQGAANEKLFF. DNA for the CDR3: TGTGCCAGCAGCGCCCCACAGGGTGCGGCTAATGAAAAACTGTTTTTT. Complete variable domain (other parts from reference TRBV9 and TRBJ1-4): DSGVTQTPKHLITATGQRVTLRCSPRSGDLSVYWYQQSLDQGLQFLIQYYNGEERAKGNILERFSAQQFPDLHSELNLSSLELGDSALYFCASSAPQGAANEKLFFGSGTQLSVL.

Regarding this clone: This specimen includes other DNA sequences encoding the same CDR3. The V gene is TRBV19, the J gene TRBJ2-2; tentative D call: TRBD2 (5 bases). Trimming shortened V by 4 bases and J by 3 bases, and 6 bases separated the two germline ends. This CDR3 contains 13 residues. Germline V gene sequence: CDR1 LNHDA, CDR2 SQIVND (reference sequence). The DNA for the CDR3 is TGTGCCAGTAGTAGGCGGGACACCGGGGAGCTGTTTTTT. This encodes CASSRRDTGELFF.

V usage is TRBV5-4 and J usage is TRBJ2-1, with 11 bases aligning to TRBD1. In germline, CDR1 is SGHNT, CDR2 YYREEE (reference sequence). With 3 bases clipped from V and 7 bases from J, the junction kept 9 bases outside the gene matches. The CDR3 is 16 residues long. CDR3: CASSSGQGAVRNEQFF. For the CDR3, the DNA is TGTGCCAGCAGCTCAGGACAGGGGGCGGTCAGGAATGAGCAGTTCTTC.

The J gene is TRBJ2-5, the V gene TRBV19; perhaps TRBD2 as D (6 bases). This CDR3 has 13 residues. The germline V gene encodes CDR1 LNHDA and CDR2 SQIVND (reference sequence). The V and J ends lost 1 base and 4 bases respectively, with 7 bases between them. CDR3 bases: TGTGCCAGTAGTATAGTGGGAGGAGAGACCCAGTACTTC. Translating it yields CASSIVGGETQYF.

This clone was observed a handful of times. The chain combines TRBV2 with TRBJ2-5, with 14 bases fitting TRBD2. This CDR3 comprises 13 residues. V was clipped by 6 bases and J by 7 bases; unmatched bases: 1. Germline V lookup: CDR1 SNHLY, CDR2 FYNNEI. CDR3 in DNA: TGTGCCAGCAGAGGGACTAGCGGGGGGACCCAGTACTTC. As protein: CASRGTSGGTQYF.

J is TRBJ2-3 and V is TRBV5-4, with TRBD2 matching 12 bases. Germline V gene data show CDR1 as SGHNT and CDR2 as YYREEE (reference sequence). Trimming cost V 1 base and J 5 bases; bases outside gene matches: 8. There are 17 residues in the CDR3. The CDR3 region has the DNA TGTGCCAGCAGCTTGTCTGTGAAACTAGCGGGAGGAGATACGCAGTATTTT. Protein product: CASSLSVKLAGGDTQYF.

V usage is TRBV27 and J usage is TRBJ2-2; D call uncertain. In germline, CDR1 is MNHEY, CDR2 SMNVEV (reference sequence). The CDR3 is 17 residues long. The germline V and J ends were trimmed by 8 bases and 6 bases, with 25 bases remaining between them. The CDR3 region is CASYPMDTRWKPGELFF. The CDR3 nucleotides are TGTGCCAGCTACCCCATGGATACGCGGTGGAAGCCCGGGGAGCTGTTTTTT.

The V gene is TRBV4-3, the J gene TRBJ2-3; 7 nucleotides align to TRBD1. J was trimmed by 5 bases and V by 0 bases; bases with no gene match: 8. The CDR3 is 16 amino acids. The germline V gene encodes CDR1 LGHNA and CDR2 YSLEER. Written as DNA, the CDR3 is TGCGCCAGCAGCCAAGATTTTCTAGGGGGCAGAGATACGCAGTATTTT. Its protein is CASSQDFLGGRDTQYF.